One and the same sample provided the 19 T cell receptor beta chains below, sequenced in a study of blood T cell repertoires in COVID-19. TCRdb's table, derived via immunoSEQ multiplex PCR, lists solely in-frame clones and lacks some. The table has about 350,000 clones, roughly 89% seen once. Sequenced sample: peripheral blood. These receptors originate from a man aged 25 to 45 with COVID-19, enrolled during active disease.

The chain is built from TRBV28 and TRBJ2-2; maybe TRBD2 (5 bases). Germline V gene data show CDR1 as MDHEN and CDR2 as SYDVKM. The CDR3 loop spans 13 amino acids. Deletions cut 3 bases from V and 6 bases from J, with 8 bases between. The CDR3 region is CASSLLASGELFF. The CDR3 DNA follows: TGTGCCAGCAGTTTGCTAGCTTCCGGGGAGCTGTTTTTT.

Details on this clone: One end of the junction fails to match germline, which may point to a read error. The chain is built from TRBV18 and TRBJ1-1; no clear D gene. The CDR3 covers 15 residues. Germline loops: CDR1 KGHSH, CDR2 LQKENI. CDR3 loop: CASSPPGRENTEAFF. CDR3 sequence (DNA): TGTGCCAGCTCTCCACCCGGACGGGAGAACACTGAAGCTTTCTTT. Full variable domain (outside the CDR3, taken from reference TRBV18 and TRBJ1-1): NAGVMQNPRHLVRRRGQEARLRCSPMKGHSHVYWYRQLPEEGLKFMVYLQKENIIDESGMPKERFSAEFPKEGPSILRIQQVVRGDSAAYFCASSPPGRENTEAFFGQGTRLTVV.

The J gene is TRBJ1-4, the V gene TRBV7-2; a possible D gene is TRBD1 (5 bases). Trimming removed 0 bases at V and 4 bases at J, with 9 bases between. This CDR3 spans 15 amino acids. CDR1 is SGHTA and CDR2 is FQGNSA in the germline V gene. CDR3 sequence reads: CASSLAVGLNEKLFF. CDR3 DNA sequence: TGTGCCAGCAGCTTAGCCGTGGGGCTTAATGAAAAACTGTTTTTT.

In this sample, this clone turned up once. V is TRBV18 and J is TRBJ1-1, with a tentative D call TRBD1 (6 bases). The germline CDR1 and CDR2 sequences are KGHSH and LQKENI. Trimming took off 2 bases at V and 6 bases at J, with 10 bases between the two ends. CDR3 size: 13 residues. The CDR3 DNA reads TGTGCCAGCTCACCAACAGGGTTTGCTGAAGCTTTCTTT. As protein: CASSPTGFAEAFF.

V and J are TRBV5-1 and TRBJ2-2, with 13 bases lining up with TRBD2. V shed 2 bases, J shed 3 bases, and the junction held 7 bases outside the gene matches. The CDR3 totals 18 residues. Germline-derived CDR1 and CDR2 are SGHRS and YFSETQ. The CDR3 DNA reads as TGCGCCAGCAGCTTAATCAGCACTAGCGGGGGGGACACCGGGGAGCTGTTTTTT. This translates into CASSLISTSGGDTGELFF.

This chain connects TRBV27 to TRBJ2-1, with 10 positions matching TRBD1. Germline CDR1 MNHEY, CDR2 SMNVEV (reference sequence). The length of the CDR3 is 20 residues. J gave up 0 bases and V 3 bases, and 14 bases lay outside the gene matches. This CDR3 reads CASSFQDRGRIIVSYNEQFF. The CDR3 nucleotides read TGTGCCAGCAGTTTTCAAGACAGGGGGCGCATTATAGTCTCCTACAATGAGCAGTTCTTC.

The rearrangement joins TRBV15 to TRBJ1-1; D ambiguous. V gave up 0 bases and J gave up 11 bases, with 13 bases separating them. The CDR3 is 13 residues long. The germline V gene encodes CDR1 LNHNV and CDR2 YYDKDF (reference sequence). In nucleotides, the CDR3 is TGTGCCACCAGCAGAGATCTTCGGGAGAGGGCTTTCTTT. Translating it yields CATSRDLRERAFF.

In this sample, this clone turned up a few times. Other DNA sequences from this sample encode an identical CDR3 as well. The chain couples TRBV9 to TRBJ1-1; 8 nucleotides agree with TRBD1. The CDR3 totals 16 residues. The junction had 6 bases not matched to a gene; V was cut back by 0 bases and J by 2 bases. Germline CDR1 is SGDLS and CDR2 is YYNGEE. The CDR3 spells CASSVAPDRGNTEAFF. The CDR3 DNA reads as TGTGCCAGCAGCGTAGCCCCTGACAGGGGTAACACTGAAGCTTTCTTT.

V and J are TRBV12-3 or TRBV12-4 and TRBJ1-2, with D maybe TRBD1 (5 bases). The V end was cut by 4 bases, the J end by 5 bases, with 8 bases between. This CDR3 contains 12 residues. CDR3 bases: TGTGCCAGCAGTTATCGACAGTATGGCTACACCTTC. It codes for CASSYRQYGYTF.

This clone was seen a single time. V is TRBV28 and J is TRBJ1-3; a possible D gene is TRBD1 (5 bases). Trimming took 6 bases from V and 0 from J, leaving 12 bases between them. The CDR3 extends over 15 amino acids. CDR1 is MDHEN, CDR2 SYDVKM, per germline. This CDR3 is CASRDSRSSGNTIYF. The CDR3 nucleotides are TGTGCCAGCAGAGACAGTCGAAGCTCTGGAAACACCATATATTTT.

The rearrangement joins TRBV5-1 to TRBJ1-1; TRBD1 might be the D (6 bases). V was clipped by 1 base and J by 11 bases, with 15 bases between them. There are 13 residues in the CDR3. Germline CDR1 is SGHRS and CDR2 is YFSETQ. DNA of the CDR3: TGCGCCAGCAGCTTGATGGGACACCCTGGGGCTTTCTTT. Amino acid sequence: CASSLMGHPGAFF.

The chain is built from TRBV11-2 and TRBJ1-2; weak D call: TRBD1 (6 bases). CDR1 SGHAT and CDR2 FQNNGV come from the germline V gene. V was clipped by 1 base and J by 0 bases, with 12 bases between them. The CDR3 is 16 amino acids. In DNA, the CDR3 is TGTGCCAGCAGCTTAGTCAGCGACAGGCCTAACTATGGCTACACCTTC. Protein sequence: CASSLVSDRPNYGYTF.

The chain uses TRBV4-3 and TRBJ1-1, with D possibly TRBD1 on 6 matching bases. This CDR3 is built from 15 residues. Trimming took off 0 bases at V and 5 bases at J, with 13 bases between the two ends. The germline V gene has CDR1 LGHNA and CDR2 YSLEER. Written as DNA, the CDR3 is TGCGCCAGCAGCCAAGATTCACAGGGTAGGACTGAAGCTTTCTTT. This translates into CASSQDSQGRTEAFF.

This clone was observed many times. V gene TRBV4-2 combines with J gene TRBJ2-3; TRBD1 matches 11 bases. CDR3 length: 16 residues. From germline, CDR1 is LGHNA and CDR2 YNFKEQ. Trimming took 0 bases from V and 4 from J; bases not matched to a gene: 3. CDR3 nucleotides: TGTGCCAGCAGCCAAGATCGGACAGGGGGCGCAGATACGCAGTATTTT. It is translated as CASSQDRTGGADTQYF.

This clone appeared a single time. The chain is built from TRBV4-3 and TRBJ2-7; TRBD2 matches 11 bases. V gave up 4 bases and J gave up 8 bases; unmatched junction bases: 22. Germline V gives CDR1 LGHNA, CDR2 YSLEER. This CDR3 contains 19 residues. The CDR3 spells CASSPLTSGTSGGGDQQYF. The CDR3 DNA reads TGCGCCAGCAGCCCCCTAACGTCCGGGACTAGCGGCGGTGGCGACCAGCAGTACTTC.

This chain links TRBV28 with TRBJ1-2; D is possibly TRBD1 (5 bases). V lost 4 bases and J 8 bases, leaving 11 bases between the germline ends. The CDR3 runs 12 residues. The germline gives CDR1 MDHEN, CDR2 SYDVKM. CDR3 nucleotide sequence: TGTGCCAGCAGTTCCCCCAGGGAAGGCTACACCTTC. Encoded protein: CASSSPREGYTF.

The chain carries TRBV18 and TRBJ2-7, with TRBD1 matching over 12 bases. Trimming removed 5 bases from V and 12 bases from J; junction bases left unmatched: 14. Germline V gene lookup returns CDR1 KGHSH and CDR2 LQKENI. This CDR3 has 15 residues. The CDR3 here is CASSYEAGTGGVWYF. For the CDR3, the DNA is TGTGCCAGCTCATACGAAGCCGGGACAGGGGGCGTTTGGTACTTC. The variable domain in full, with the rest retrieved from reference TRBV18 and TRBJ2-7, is NAGVMQNPRHLVRRRGQEARLRCSPMKGHSHVYWYRQLPEEGLKFMVYLQKENIIDESGMPKERFSAEFPKEGPSILRIQQVVRGDSAAYFCASSYEAGTGGVWYFGPGTRLTVT.

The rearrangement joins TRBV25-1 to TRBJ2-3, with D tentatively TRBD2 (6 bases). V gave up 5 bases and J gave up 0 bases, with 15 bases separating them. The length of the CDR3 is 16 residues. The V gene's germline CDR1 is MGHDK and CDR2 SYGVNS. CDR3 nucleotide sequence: TGTGCCAGCAGTCAGTTAGCGGTAACTAGCACAGATACGCAGTATTTT. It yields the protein CASSQLAVTSTDTQYF.

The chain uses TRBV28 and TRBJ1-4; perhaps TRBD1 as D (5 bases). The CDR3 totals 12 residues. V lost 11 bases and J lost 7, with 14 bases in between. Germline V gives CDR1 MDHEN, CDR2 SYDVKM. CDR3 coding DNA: TGTGCCGTGACAGAGGGAGGTGAAAAACTGTTTTTT. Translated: CAVTEGGEKLFF.